The 7 T cell receptor beta chains below were found in one sample sequenced in a study of graft-versus-host responses after intestinal transplantation (TCRdb year 2021). For these receptors, no antigen is known. The time point label, as the study defines it: cells obtained before transplantation from donor or recipient. The receptor library was made with the immunoSEQ multiplex PCR assay. The table was pulled from immuneACCESS by TCRdb, which kept in-frame rearrangements only. Such tables lose some clones; where checked, under half of the loss comes from unresolved V genes, and the rest has no known cause. Recorded for this sample are 50,000 or so clones; nearly 95% of them occurred a single time. Jointly, the top ten make up about 2.6% of the sample. The sample was unstimulated CD4+ T cells sorted from spleen or lymph node cells, taken before transplant. These receptors originate from a human donor who was the organ donor for an intestinal transplant.

The V gene is TRBV7-3, the J gene TRBJ2-1; TRBD2 agrees at 11 bases. From germline, CDR1 is SGHTA and CDR2 FQGTGA. Trimming took 5 bases from V and 2 from J; bases not matched to a gene: 2. The CDR3 covers 15 residues. CDR3 DNA: TGTGCCAGCAGCCCTAGCGGGAGGACCTACAATGAGCAGTTCTTC. Residues: CASSPSGRTYNEQFF.

The chain has TRBV28 and TRBJ1-5; D is ambiguous. Germline V CDR1 and CDR2: MDHEN, SYDVKM. Trimming shortened V by 6 bases and J by 0 bases, and 15 bases separated the two germline ends. The CDR3 is made up of 16 amino acids. CDR3 sequence: CASRFLRENSNQPQHF. CDR3 in DNA: TGTGCCAGCAGATTCCTCCGGGAGAATAGCAATCAGCCCCAGCATTTT.

This chain links TRBV5-6 with TRBJ2-4; 13 bases agree with TRBD2. The J segment lost 9 bases and the V segment lost 3 bases, leaving 3 bases of the junction unmatched. Germline assignment: CDR1 SGHDT and CDR2 YYEEEE. CDR3 length equals 14 residues. The CDR3 region is CASSSRLAGGIQYF. CDR3 DNA sequence: TGTGCCAGCAGCTCTAGACTAGCGGGAGGCATTCAGTACTTC.

The chain carries TRBV9 and TRBJ1-3; TRBD1 is a possible D gene (5 bases). The CDR3 totals 16 residues. V lost 0 bases and J lost 2, with 12 bases in between. Germline values: CDR1 SGDLS, CDR2 YYNGEE. CDR3 bases: TGTGCCAGCAGCGTAGCTTCGGGACTGGCTGGAAACACCATATATTTT. Translation: CASSVASGLAGNTIYF.

The J gene is TRBJ2-5, the V gene TRBV6-1; 8 bases fit TRBD1. The V gene's germline CDR1 is MNHNS and CDR2 SASEGT. V shed 6 bases and J 0 bases; nucleotides not matched to a gene: 6. The CDR3 consists of 15 residues. CDR3 bases: TGTGCCAGCAGGACAGGGGCCTGGCACCAAGAGACCCAGTACTTC. It translates to CASRTGAWHQETQYF.

The CDR3 is CASSSPTTDYTEAFF. In nucleotides, the CDR3 is TGTGCCAGCAGTTCGCCCACGACAGACTACACTGAAGCTTTCTTT. The chain combines TRBV28 with TRBJ1-1, with a weak D call TRBD1 (5 bases). The germline gives CDR1 MDHEN, CDR2 SYDVKM. The length of the CDR3 is 15 residues. V shed 4 bases and J shed 3 bases, with 15 bases lying between them.

The chain links TRBV30 to TRBJ2-3; 10 bases align to TRBD2. Losses at the gene ends were 0 bases for V and 5 bases for J; bases not matched to a gene: 5. There are 15 residues in the CDR3. Germline CDR1 reads GTSNPN; CDR2 reads SVGIG (reference sequence). The CDR3 DNA follows: TGTGCCTGGAGTGTAGGAGCGGGAGGGGGAGATACGCAGTATTTT. Translated, it gives CAWSVGAGGGDTQYF.